This TCR beta chain was captured by sequencing in a study of blood T cells in healthy people across ages. The use of a sample-barcoded 5' primer and a J-beta primer mix characterized a second PCR of about 7 to 12 cycles. TCRdb itself ran the 5' RACE reads through MiXCR, one entry per CDR3 protein. The sample yields around 780,000 distinct CDR3 sequences, 20% to 30% seen once. Germline-derived CDR1 and CDR2 are SNHLY and FYNNEI. There are 15 residues in the CDR3. V lost 6 bases to trimming and J lost 3 bases; unmatched junction nucleotides: 4. These same records also appear under a second study, on T cells of mothers and their children.

The TCR was taken from a boy aged 5-17 years in good health. V usage is TRBV2 and J usage is TRBJ1-4, with 10 bases matching TRBD1. The sequenced material came from blood. The CDR3 DNA reads as TGTGCCAGCAGGAGGACAGGGGGATCTAATGAAAAACTGTTTTTT. Translated: CASRRTGGSNEKLFF.